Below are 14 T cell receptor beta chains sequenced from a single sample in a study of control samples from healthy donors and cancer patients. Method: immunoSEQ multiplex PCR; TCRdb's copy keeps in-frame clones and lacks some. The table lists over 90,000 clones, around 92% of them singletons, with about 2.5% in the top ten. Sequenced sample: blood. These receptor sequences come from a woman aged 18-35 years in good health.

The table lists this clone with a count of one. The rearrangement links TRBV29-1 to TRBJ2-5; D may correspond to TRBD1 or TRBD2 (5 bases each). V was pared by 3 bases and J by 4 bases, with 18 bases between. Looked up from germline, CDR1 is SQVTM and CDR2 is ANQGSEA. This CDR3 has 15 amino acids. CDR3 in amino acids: CSVDPVGASPETQYF. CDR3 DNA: TGCAGCGTTGACCCCGTCGGGGCCAGCCCAGAGACCCAGTACTTC.

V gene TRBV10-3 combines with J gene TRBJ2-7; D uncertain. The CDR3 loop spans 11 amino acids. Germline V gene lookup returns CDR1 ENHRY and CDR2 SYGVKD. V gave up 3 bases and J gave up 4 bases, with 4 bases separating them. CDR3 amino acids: CAISDLYEQYF. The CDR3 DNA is TGTGCCATCAGTGATCTTTACGAGCAGTACTTC.

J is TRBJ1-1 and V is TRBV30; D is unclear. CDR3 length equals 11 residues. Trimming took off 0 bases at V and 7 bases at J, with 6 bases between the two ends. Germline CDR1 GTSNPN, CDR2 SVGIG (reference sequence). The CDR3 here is CAWSVTVEAFF. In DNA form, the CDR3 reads TGTGCCTGGAGTGTTACGGTTGAAGCTTTCTTT.

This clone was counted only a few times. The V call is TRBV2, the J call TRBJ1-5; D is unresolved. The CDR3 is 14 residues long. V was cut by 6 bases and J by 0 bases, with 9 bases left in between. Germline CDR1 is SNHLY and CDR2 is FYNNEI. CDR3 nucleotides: TGTGCCAGCAGGGCAGACCATAGCAATCAGCCCCAGCATTTT. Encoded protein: CASRADHSNQPQHF.

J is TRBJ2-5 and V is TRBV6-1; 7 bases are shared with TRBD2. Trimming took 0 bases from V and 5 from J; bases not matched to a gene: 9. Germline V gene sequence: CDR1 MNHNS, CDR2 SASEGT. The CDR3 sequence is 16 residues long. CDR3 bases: TGTGCCAGCAGTGAAGCTGGGGGGGGTAGTCAGGAGACCCAGTACTTC. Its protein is CASSEAGGGSQETQYF.

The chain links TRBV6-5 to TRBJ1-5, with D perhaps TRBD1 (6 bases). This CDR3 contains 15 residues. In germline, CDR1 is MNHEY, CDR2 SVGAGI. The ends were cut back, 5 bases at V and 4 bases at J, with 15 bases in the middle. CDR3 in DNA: TGTGCCAGCAGTATAGGACAGAGGCCAAATCAGCCCCAGCATTTT. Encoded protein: CASSIGQRPNQPQHF.

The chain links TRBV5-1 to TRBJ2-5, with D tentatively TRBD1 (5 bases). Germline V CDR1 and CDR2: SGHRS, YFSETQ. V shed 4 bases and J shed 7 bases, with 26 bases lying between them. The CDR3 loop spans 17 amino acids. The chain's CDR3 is CASSLGVVAGLSATQYF. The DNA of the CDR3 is TGCGCCAGCAGCCTTGGCGTTGTGGCAGGGTTGTCGGCGACCCAGTACTTC.

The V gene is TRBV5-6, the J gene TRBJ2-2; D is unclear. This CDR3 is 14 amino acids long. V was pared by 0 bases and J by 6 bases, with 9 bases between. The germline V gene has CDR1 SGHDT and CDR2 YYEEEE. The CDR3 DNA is TGTGCCAGCAGCTTGGGGTGGGCCCCCGGGGAGCTGTTTTTT. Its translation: CASSLGWAPGELFF.

The CDR3 sequence is CASSSQGGGSTEAFF. The CDR3 DNA sequence: TGTGCCAGCAGCTCCCAGGGAGGGGGATCCACTGAAGCTTTCTTT. This sequence joins TRBV11-3 and TRBJ1-1; D perhaps matches TRBD1 (6 bases). Trimming pared 4 bases from V and 4 bases from J, leaving 16 bases between. Germline V lookup: CDR1 SGHNT, CDR2 YENEEA. There are 15 residues in the CDR3.

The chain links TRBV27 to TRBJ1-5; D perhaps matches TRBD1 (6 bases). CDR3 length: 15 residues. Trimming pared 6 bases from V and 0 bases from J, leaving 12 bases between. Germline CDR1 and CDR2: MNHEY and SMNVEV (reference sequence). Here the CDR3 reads CASSLQGYSNQPQHF. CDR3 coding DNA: TGTGCCAGCAGCCTACAGGGATATAGCAATCAGCCCCAGCATTTT.

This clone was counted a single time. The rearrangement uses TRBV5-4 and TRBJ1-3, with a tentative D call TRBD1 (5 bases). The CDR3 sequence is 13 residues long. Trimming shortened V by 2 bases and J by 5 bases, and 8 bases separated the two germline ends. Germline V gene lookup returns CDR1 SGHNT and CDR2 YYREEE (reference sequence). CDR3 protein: CASSLGERNTIYF. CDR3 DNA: TGTGCCAGCAGCTTAGGGGAAAGAAACACCATATATTTT.

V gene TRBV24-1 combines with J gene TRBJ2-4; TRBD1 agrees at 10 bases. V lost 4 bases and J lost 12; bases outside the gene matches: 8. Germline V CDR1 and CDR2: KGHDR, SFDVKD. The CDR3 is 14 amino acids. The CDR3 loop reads CATSEGDRGFGQYF. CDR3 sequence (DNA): TGTGCCACCAGTGAAGGGGACAGGGGTTTTGGTCAGTACTTC.

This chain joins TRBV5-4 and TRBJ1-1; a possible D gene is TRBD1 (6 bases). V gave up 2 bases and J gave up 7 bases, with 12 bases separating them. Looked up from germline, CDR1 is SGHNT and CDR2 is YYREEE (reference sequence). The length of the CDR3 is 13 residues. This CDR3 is CASSFPGEDEAFF. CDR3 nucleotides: TGTGCCAGCAGCTTTCCAGGGGAGGATGAAGCTTTCTTT. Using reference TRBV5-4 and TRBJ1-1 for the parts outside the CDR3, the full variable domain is ETGVTQSPTHLIKTRGQQVTLRCSSQSGHNTVSWYQQALGQGPQFIFQYYREEENGRGNFPPRFSGLQFPNYSSELNVNALELDDSALYLCASSFPGEDEAFFGQGTRLTVV.

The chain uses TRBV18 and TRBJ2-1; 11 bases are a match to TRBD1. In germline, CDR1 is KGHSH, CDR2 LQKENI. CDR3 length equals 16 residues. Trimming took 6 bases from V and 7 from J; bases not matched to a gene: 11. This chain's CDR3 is CASSKSGTGGRNEQFF. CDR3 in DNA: TGTGCCAGCTCCAAATCCGGGACAGGGGGGAGGAATGAGCAGTTCTTC.